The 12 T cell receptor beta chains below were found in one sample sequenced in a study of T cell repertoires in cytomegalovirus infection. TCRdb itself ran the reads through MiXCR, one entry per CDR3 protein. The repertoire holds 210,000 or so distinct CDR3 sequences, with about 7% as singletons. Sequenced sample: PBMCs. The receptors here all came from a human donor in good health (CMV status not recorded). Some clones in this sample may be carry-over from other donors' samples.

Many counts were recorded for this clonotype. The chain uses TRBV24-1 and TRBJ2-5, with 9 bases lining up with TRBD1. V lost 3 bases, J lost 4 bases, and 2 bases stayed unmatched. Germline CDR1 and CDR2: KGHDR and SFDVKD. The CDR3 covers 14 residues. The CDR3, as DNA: TGTGCCACCAGTGATCCGACAGGGGGAGAGACCCAGTACTTC. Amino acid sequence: CATSDPTGGETQYF.

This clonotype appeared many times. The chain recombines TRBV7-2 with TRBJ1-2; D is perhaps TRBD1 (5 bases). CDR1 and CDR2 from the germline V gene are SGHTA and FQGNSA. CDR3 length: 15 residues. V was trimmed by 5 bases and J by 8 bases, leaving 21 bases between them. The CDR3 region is CASSPRTRTIAGYTF. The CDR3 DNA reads TGTGCCAGCAGCCCTCGGACACGAACTATAGCCGGCTACACCTTC.

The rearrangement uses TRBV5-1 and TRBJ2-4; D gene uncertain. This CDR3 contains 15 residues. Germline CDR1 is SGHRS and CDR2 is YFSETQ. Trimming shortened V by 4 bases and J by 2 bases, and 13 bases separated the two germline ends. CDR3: CASSAIQIPKNIQYF. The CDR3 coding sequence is TGCGCCAGCAGCGCGATCCAGATACCCAAAAACATTCAGTACTTC.

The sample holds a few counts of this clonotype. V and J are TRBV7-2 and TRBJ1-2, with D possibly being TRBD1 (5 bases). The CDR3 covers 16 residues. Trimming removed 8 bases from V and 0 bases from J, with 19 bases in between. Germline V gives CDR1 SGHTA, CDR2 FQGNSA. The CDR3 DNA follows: TGTGCCAGCCCCCCAGAGGCAGGGTCCCCTAACTATGGCTACACCTTC. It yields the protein CASPPEAGSPNYGYTF.

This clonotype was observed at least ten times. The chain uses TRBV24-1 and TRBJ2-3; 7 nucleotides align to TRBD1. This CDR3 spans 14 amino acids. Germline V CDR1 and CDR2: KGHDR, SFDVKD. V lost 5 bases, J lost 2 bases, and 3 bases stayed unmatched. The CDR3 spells CATSGGTATDTQYF. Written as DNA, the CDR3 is TGTGCCACCAGTGGTGGGACAGCCACAGATACGCAGTATTTT.

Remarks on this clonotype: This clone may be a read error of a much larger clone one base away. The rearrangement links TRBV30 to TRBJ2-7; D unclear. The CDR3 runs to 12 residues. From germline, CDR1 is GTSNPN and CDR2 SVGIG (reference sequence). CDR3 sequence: CACSVSTYEQYF. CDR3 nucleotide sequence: TGTGCCTGCAGTGTCTCGACCTACGAGCAGTACTTC.

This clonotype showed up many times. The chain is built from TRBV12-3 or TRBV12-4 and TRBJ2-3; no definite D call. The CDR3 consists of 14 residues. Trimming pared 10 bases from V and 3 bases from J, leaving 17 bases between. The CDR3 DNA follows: TGTGCCACCGATCCCGAGCGAACAACAGATACGCAGTATTTT. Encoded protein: CATDPERTTDTQYF.

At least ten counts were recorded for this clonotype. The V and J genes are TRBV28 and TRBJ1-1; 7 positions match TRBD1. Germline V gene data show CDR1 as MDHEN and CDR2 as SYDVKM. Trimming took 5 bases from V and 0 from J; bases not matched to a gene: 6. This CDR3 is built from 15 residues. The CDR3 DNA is TGTGCCAGCAGTCCCCCAGGGGGGCTGAACACTGAAGCTTTCTTT. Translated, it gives CASSPPGGLNTEAFF.

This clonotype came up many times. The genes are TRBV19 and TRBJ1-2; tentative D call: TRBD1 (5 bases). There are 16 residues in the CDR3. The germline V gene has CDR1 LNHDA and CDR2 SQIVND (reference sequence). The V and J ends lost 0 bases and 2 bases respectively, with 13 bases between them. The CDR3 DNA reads TGTGCCAGTAGTATAGATTCGGGGGGGACCAACTATGGCTACACCTTC. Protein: CASSIDSGGTNYGYTF.

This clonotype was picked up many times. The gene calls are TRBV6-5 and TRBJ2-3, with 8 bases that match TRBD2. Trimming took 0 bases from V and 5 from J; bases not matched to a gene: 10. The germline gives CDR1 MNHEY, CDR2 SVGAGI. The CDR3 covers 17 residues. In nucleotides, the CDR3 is TGTGCCAGCAGTTACTCGAGTGGGCGGGGGGAAAAAGATACGCAGTATTTT. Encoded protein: CASSYSSGRGEKDTQYF.

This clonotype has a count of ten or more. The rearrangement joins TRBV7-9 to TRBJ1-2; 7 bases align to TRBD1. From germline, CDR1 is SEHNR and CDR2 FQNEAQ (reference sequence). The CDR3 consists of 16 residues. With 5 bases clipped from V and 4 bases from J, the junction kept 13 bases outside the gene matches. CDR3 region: CASSPGAAGGTYGYTF. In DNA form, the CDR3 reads TGTGCCAGCAGCCCGGGGGCGGCAGGGGGAACCTATGGCTACACCTTC.

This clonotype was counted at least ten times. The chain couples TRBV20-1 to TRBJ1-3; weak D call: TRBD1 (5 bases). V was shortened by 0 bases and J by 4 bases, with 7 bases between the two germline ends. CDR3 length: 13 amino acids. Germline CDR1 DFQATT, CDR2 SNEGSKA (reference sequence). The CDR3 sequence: CSAREAGGNTIYF. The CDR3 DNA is TGCAGTGCTAGAGAGGCAGGGGGAAACACCATATATTTT.